This TCR beta chain was found in a study of PD-1 blockade in classical Hodgkin lymphoma. Points from the study as a whole: Prior therapy or disease activity may underlie the repertoire differences, whose causes remain undefined. Newly diagnosed patients reportedly trailed healthy donors in baseline TCR diversity.

The time point was: newly diagnosed, previously untreated cHL patient sample. Investigators turned to newly diagnosed, untreated classical Hodgkin lymphoma PBMCs for comparison. Method: immunoSEQ multiplex PCR; TCRdb's copy keeps in-frame clones and lacks some. The sample shows tens of thousands of clones, around 94% of them seen only once. The V end was cut by 1 base, the J end by 6 bases, with 15 bases between. Germline lookup yields CDR1 SGHTA and CDR2 FQGNSA. The CDR3 spans 15 residues. On this clone: Its matching antigen is unknown.

The receptor was isolated from a human donor with classical Hodgkin lymphoma. V usage is TRBV7-2 and J usage is TRBJ1-2; perhaps TRBD1 as D (6 bases). Sequenced sample: peripheral blood mononuclear cells (PBMCs). The CDR3 DNA is TGTGCCAGCAGCTTAGGGACAGAGACTTATCATGGCTACACCTTC. This codes for CASSLGTETYHGYTF.